The 24 T cell receptor beta chains listed next were all sequenced from one sample in a study of beta chain features in type 1 diabetes. These receptors have no known antigen. Sequencing targeted expressed TCRB transcripts, as all isolated RNA had been reverse transcribed. Assay used: immunoSEQ multiplex PCR; TCRdb lists only in-frame clones, some missing. The data contain hundreds of thousands of clones, around 15% of them singletons. Study-wide results and caveats: There was a moderate but significant shortening of TCRB CDR3s in all four CD4+ subsets of Type 1 diabetes patients.

Sequencing was carried out using naive CD4+ T cells from blood. These receptors came from a man between 18 and 29 years old with type 1 diabetes.

In this sample, this clone turned up a few times. The DNA for the CDR3 is TGCGCCAGCAGCCCCCGAATAGGAGTCGGGAACACTGAAGCTTTCTTT. This gives the protein CASSPRIGVGNTEAFF. This chain uses TRBV5-1 with TRBJ1-1; no definite D call. The germline V gene has CDR1 SGHRS and CDR2 YFSETQ. The CDR3 spans 16 residues. The germline V and J ends were trimmed by 4 bases and 1 base, with 17 bases remaining between them.

This clone was counted a few times. The chain recombines TRBV9 with TRBJ2-1, with 8 positions matching TRBD2. Trimming at V came to 3 bases and at J to 6 bases, leaving 8 bases not matched to a gene. Germline CDR1 reads SGDLS; CDR2 reads YYNGEE. The CDR3 spans 15 residues. CDR3 bases: TGTGCCAGCAGCGCCCGCCGGGGGGGAGGCAATGAGCAGTTCTTC. Amino acids: CASSARRGGGNEQFF.

This clone was seen a handful of times. This chain uses TRBV7-9 with TRBJ2-5; no definite D call. The V and J ends lost 7 bases and 4 bases respectively, with 28 bases between them. CDR1 is SEHNR and CDR2 is FQNEAQ in the germline V gene (reference sequence). The CDR3 length is 18 residues. The CDR3 DNA reads TGTGCCAGCAACCTTAGTGGCGTCGCGAGAAGACTTCGAGAGACCCAGTACTTC. This gives the protein CASNLSGVARRLRETQYF.

This clone was detected a few times. In DNA, the CDR3 is TGTGCCAGCAGTTTTGGGCCTGAGCAGTTCTTC. The encoded protein is CASSFGPEQFF. The gene calls are TRBV28 and TRBJ2-1; no firm D call. The length of the CDR3 is 11 residues. The germline gives CDR1 MDHEN, CDR2 SYDVKM. The V gene lost 3 bases and the J gene lost 9 bases, with 6 bases spanning the gap.

This clone occurred a few times. The chain uses TRBV19 and TRBJ2-6, with D possibly being TRBD2 (6 bases). V was cut by 4 bases and J by 1 base, with 14 bases left in between. Germline values: CDR1 LNHDA, CDR2 SQIVND (reference sequence). The CDR3 runs to 17 residues. Here the CDR3 reads CASSRDGTGSGANVLTF. The CDR3, as DNA: TGTGCCAGTAGTAGAGACGGGACTGGGTCTGGGGCCAACGTCCTGACTTTC.

This clone was counted between two and nine times. The chain has TRBV5-1 and TRBJ2-7; D is unresolved. With 3 bases removed from V and 5 bases from J, the gap between germline ends came to 9 bases. Germline assignment: CDR1 SGHRS and CDR2 YFSETQ. The CDR3 is 12 residues long. CDR3 in DNA: TGCGCCAGCAGCTCGGGTCGGCACGAGCAGTACTTC. Translated: CASSSGRHEQYF. Based on the CDR3 plus reference TRBV5-1 and TRBJ2-7, the full variable domain is KAGVTQTPRYLIKTRGQQVTLSCSPISGHRSVSWYQQTPGQGLQFLFEYFSETQRNKGNFPGRFSGRQFSNSRSEMNVSTLELGDSALYLCASSSGRHEQYFGPGTRLTVT.

This clone has a handful of counts. CDR3 DNA: TGTGCCTGGAACCCCGGACAGGCCTTGGAAGCTTTCTTT. Translating it yields CAWNPGQALEAFF. V usage is TRBV30 and J usage is TRBJ1-1, with TRBD1 identical over 7 bases. The CDR3 is made up of 13 amino acids. Germline lookup yields CDR1 GTSNPN and CDR2 SVGIG (reference sequence). The V segment lost 4 bases and the J segment 8 bases; nucleotides outside the gene matches: 10.

This clone was observed a handful of times. The gene calls are TRBV30 and TRBJ1-2, with D unclear. Germline V lookup: CDR1 GTSNPN, CDR2 SVGIG (reference sequence). The CDR3 extends over 13 amino acids. Trimming stripped 4 bases from V and 4 bases from J, with 13 bases between. The CDR3 region has the DNA TGTGCCTGGAACCTACCCGGGAGCTATGGCTACACCTTC. Its translation: CAWNLPGSYGYTF.

This clone was detected only a few times. CDR3 loop: CASSVAADRQYHNEQFF. The CDR3 DNA follows: TGTGCCAGCAGCGTAGCGGCGGACAGACAATACCACAATGAGCAGTTCTTC. The genes are TRBV9 and TRBJ2-1, with a possible D match to TRBD1 (6 bases). The germline gives CDR1 SGDLS, CDR2 YYNGEE. Deletions cut 0 bases from V and 5 bases from J, with 18 bases between. The CDR3 spans 17 residues.

This clone has a handful of counts. V and J are TRBV15 and TRBJ2-2; D ambiguous. Germline V CDR1 and CDR2: LNHNV, YYDKDF (reference sequence). Trimming left V 5 bases short and J 4 bases short, with 8 bases between. The length of the CDR3 is 13 residues. The CDR3 loop is CATSDGLTGELFF. The CDR3, as DNA: TGTGCCACCAGCGACGGGCTCACCGGGGAGCTGTTTTTT.

The chain joins TRBV7-2 to TRBJ2-1; no firm D call. Germline lookup yields CDR1 SGHTA and CDR2 FQGNSA. The CDR3 sequence is 16 residues long. Trimming removed 3 bases at V and 7 bases at J, with 19 bases between. This CDR3 reads CASSFVGSQPHNEQFF. The CDR3 region has the DNA TGTGCCAGCAGCTTCGTGGGCAGCCAACCCCATAATGAGCAGTTCTTC. Looking up the rest from reference TRBV7-2 and TRBJ2-1 gives the full variable domain: GAGVSQSPSNKVTEKGKDVELRCDPISGHTALYWYRQSLGQGLEFLIYFQGNSAPDKSGLPSDRFSAERTGGSVSTLTIQRTQQEDSAVYLCASSFVGSQPHNEQFFGPGTRLTVL.

This clone was observed a few times. Other DNA sequences within the sample encode an identical CDR3. The rearrangement joins TRBV5-6 to TRBJ2-5; D gene ambiguous. This CDR3 has 11 amino acids. Germline-derived CDR1 and CDR2 are SGHDT and YYEEEE. The germline V and J ends were trimmed by 2 bases and 5 bases, with 4 bases remaining between them. Here the CDR3 DNA reads TGTGCCAGCAGCTTATCGGAGACCCAGTACTTC. Residues: CASSLSETQYF.

This clone was counted a few times. The CDR3 sequence is CATSREAGYEQYF. Written as DNA, the CDR3 is TGTGCCACCAGCAGAGAGGCAGGATACGAGCAGTACTTC. This sequence joins TRBV15 and TRBJ2-7; D unclear. CDR3 length: 13 amino acids. Germline lookup yields CDR1 LNHNV and CDR2 YYDKDF (reference sequence). The ends were cut back, 0 bases at V and 4 bases at J, with 7 bases in the middle.

This clone was counted only a few times. The rearrangement joins TRBV9 to TRBJ1-3, with D perhaps TRBD1 (6 bases). V lost 2 bases to trimming and J lost 0 bases, with 15 bases between them. The CDR3 extends over 17 amino acids. CDR1 is SGDLS and CDR2 is YYNGEE in the germline V gene. The CDR3, as DNA: TGTGCCAGCAGCGTGGGGTTAGGGGGGACCTCTGGAAACACCATATATTTT. Protein sequence: CASSVGLGGTSGNTIYF.

The chain carries TRBV19 and TRBJ1-5, with 8 bases fitting TRBD1. Germline V gene sequence: CDR1 LNHDA, CDR2 SQIVND (reference sequence). V lost 4 bases, J lost 5 bases, and 7 bases stayed unmatched. CDR3 length: 15 amino acids. The chain's CDR3 is CASSTGQGNYQPQHF. In DNA form, the CDR3 reads TGTGCCAGTAGTACTGGACAGGGCAACTATCAGCCCCAGCATTTT.

The chain recombines TRBV7-9 with TRBJ1-5; a weak D match, TRBD1 (5 bases). CDR1 is SEHNR, CDR2 FQNEAQ, per germline (reference sequence). The CDR3 covers 14 residues. Trimming left V 2 bases short and J 3 bases short, with 8 bases between. The CDR3 region is CASSLLGDNQPQHF. The CDR3 DNA follows: TGTGCCAGCAGCTTATTGGGGGACAATCAGCCCCAGCATTTT.

This clone was picked up a small number of times. The chain is built from TRBV7-2 and TRBJ2-3; TRBD2 might be the D (5 bases). Between the trimmed V and J ends, which lost 2 bases and 0 bases, there was a span of 12 bases. Germline V gene data show CDR1 as SGHTA and CDR2 as FQGNSA. This CDR3 comprises 16 residues. The CDR3 protein is CASSLRTPASTDTQYF. CDR3 coding DNA: TGTGCCAGCAGCTTAAGGACTCCAGCTAGCACAGATACGCAGTATTTT.

Only a few counts were recorded for this clone. The chain joins TRBV13 to TRBJ2-7; D possibly corresponds to TRBD1 (6 bases). The CDR3 is made up of 12 amino acids. Per the germline V gene, CDR1 is PRHDT and CDR2 is FYEKMQ (reference sequence). V was clipped by 2 bases and J by 7 bases, with 9 bases between them. CDR3 sequence: CASSLQGSEQYF. CDR3 nucleotide sequence: TGTGCCAGCAGCTTACAGGGGTCGGAGCAGTACTTC.

This clone was recorded a few times. The CDR3 nucleotides are TGTGCCTGGGGACCAGGGACGGGTAATCAGCCCCAGCATTTT. It is translated as CAWGPGTGNQPQHF. The rearrangement joins TRBV30 to TRBJ1-5; tentatively, D is TRBD1 (5 bases). Trimming pared 5 bases from V and 4 bases from J, leaving 15 bases between. The CDR3 consists of 14 residues. Germline-derived CDR1 and CDR2 are GTSNPN and SVGIG (reference sequence). Full variable domain (outside the CDR3, taken from reference TRBV30 and TRBJ1-5): SQTIHQWPATLVQPVGSPLSLECTVEGTSNPNLYWYRQAAGRGLQLLFYSVGIGQISSEVPQNLSASRPQDRQFILSSKKLLLSDSGFYLCAWGPGTGNQPQHFGDGTRLSIL.

In its sample, this clone was seen a few times. V gene TRBV4-1 combines with J gene TRBJ2-3, with 16 bases identical to TRBD2. CDR1 MGHRA and CDR2 YSYEKL come from the germline V gene. V lost 1 base to trimming and J lost 5 bases; unmatched junction nucleotides: 6. The CDR3 length is 18 residues. CDR3 loop: CASSQAGTSGRAGDTQYF. The CDR3 bases are TGCGCCAGCAGCCAAGCCGGGACTAGCGGGAGGGCCGGAGATACGCAGTATTTT.

This rearrangement joins TRBV9 to TRBJ2-2; D not certain. V gave up 4 bases and J gave up 3 bases, with 13 bases separating them. The CDR3 runs to 15 residues. The germline V gene has CDR1 SGDLS and CDR2 YYNGEE. CDR3 residues: CASSPVVLDTGELFF. CDR3 DNA sequence: TGTGCCAGCAGCCCAGTTGTTCTAGACACCGGGGAGCTGTTTTTT.

This clone was counted a few times. This sequence joins TRBV20-1 and TRBJ2-2; no definite D call. This CDR3 is built from 11 residues. Germline CDR1 DFQATT, CDR2 SNEGSKA (reference sequence). The V end was cut by 7 bases, the J end by 7 bases, with 10 bases between. The CDR3 here is CSGARSGELFF. The DNA for the CDR3 is TGCAGTGGGGCCCGAAGCGGGGAGCTGTTTTTT.

The J gene is TRBJ2-5, the V gene TRBV18; the D is unclear. Germline CDR1 KGHSH, CDR2 LQKENI. Between the trimmed V and J ends, which lost 3 bases and 7 bases, there was a span of 15 bases. The CDR3 is 14 residues long. DNA for the CDR3: TGTGCCAGCTCACCCGACTGGAGCAAGTTGACCCAGTACTTC. The encoded protein is CASSPDWSKLTQYF.

This clone was seen a handful of times. This chain uses TRBV18 with TRBJ2-7; tentative D call: TRBD2 (7 bases). V lost 3 bases, J lost 0 bases, and 15 bases lay in between. The germline CDR1 and CDR2 sequences are KGHSH and LQKENI. The CDR3 is made up of 16 amino acids. This chain's CDR3 is CASSPMYAGASYEQYF. As DNA, the CDR3 is TGTGCCAGCTCACCGATGTACGCGGGGGCCTCCTACGAGCAGTACTTC.